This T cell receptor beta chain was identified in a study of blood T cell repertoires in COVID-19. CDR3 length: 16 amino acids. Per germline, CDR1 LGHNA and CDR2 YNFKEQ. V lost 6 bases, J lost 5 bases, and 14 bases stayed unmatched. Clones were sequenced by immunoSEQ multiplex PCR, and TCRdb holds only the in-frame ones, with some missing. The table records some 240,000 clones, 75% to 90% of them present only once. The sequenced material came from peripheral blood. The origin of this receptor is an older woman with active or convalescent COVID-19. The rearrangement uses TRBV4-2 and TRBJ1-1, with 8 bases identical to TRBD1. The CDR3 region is CASSPGQGGSGTEAFF. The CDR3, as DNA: TGTGCCAGCAGTCCTGGACAGGGAGGATCGGGGACTGAAGCTTTCTTT.